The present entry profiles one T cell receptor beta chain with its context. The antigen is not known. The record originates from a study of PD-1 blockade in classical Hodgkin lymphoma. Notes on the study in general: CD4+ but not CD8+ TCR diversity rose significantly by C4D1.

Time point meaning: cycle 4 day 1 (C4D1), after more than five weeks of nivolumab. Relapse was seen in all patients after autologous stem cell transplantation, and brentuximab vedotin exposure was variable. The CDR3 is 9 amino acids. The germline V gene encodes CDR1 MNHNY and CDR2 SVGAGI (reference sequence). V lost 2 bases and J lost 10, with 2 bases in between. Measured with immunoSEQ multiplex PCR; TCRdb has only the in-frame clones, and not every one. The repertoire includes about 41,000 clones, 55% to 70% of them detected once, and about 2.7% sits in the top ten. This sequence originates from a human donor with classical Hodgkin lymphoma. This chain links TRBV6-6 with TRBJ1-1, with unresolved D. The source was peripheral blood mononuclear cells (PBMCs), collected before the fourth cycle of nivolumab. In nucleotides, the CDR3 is TGTGCCAGCAGTTACGGAGCTTTCTTT. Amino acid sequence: CASSYGAFF.